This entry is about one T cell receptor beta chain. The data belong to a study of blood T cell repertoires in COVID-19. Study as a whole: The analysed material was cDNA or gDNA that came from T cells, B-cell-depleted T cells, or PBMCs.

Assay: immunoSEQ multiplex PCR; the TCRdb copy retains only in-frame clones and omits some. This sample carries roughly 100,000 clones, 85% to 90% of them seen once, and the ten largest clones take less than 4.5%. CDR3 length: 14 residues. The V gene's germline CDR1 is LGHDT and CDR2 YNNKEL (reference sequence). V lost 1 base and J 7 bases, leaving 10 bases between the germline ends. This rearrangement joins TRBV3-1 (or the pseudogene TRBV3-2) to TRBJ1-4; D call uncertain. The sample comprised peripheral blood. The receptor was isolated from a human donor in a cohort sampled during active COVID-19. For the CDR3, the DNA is TGTGCCAGCAGCCAAGCCGGGTTGGGTGAAAAACTGTTTTTT. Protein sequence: CASSQAGLGEKLFF.